This passage covers 3 T cell receptor beta chains from one sample sequenced in a study of T-cell reconstitution after alpha-beta-depleted transplantation in children. Unique molecular identifiers tagged the TCRbeta library. TCRdb passed the PCR reads through MiXCR, listing each CDR3 protein once. The sample holds under 350,000 distinct CDR3 sequences, about 10% seen once. The sample here was PBMCs from the stem cell graft donor, taken from the stem cell graft. The receptors were gathered from a human donor who donated a stem cell graft to a child with SCID.

This chain links TRBV5-1 with TRBJ2-7; D call uncertain. V lost 4 bases to trimming and J lost 2 bases, with 16 bases between them. Per germline, CDR1 SGHRS and CDR2 YFSETQ. The CDR3 extends over 15 amino acids. CDR3 loop: CASSVRPASPYEQYF. DNA of the CDR3: TGCGCCAGCAGCGTACGCCCCGCTAGTCCCTACGAGCAGTACTTC.

The chain links TRBV5-1 to TRBJ1-6; 7 nucleotides line up with TRBD1. CDR3 length: 14 residues. Germline V gives CDR1 SGHRS, CDR2 YFSETQ. V dropped 3 bases and J dropped 10; count of bases not matched to a gene: 7. The CDR3 loop reads CASSSGQIESPLHF. CDR3 DNA sequence: TGCGCCAGCAGCTCGGGACAGATCGAGTCACCCCTCCACTTT.

This clonotype came up many times. The rearrangement joins TRBV5-6 to TRBJ1-6; D might be TRBD1 (6 bases). Germline CDR1 SGHDT, CDR2 YYEEEE. The length of the CDR3 is 15 residues. The ends were cut back, 3 bases at V and 4 bases at J, with 11 bases in the middle. The CDR3 sequence is CASSSVTGYNSPLHF. In nucleotides, the CDR3 is TGTGCCAGCAGCTCTGTAACAGGGTATAATTCACCCCTCCACTTT.